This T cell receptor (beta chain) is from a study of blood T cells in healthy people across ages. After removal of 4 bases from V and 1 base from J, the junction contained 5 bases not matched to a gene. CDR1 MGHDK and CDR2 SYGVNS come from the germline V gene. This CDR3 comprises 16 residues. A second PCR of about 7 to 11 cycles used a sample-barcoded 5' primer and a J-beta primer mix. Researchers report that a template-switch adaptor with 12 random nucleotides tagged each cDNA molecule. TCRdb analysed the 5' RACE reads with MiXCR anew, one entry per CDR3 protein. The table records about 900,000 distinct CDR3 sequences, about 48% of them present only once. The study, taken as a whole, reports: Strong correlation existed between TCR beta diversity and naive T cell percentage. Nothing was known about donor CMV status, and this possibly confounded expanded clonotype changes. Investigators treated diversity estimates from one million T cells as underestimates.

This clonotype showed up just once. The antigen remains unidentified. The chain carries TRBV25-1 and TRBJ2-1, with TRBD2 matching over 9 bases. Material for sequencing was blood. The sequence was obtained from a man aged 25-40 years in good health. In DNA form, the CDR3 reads TGTGCCAGCAGTGGCGGGCTAGCGGGATCCTACAATGAGCAGTTCTTC. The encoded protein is CASSGGLAGSYNEQFF.